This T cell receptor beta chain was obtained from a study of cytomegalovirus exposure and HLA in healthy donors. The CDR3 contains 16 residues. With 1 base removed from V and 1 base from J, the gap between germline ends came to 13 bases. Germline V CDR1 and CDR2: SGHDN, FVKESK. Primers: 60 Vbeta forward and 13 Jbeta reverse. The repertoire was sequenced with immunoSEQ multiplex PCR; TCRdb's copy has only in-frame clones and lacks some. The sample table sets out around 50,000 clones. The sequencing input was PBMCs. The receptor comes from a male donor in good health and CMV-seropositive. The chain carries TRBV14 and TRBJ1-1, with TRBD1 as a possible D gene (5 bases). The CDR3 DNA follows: TGTGCCAGCAGCCAAGTGGTGGGGGGGGAGAACACTGAAGCTTTCTTT. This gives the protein CASSQVVGGENTEAFF.